This T cell receptor (beta chain) was found in a study of blood T cell repertoires in COVID-19. About the study: The cDNA or gDNA used as material had been derived from T cells, B-cell-depleted T cells, or PBMCs.

The assay was immunoSEQ multiplex PCR, and TCRdb's table has in-frame clones only and misses some. The sample lists under 250,000 clones; roughly nine tenths were seen once. Germline V gene lookup returns CDR1 SGHVS and CDR2 FQNEAQ. The CDR3 contains 17 residues. V lost 3 bases to trimming and J lost 5 bases; unmatched junction nucleotides: 10. This chain links TRBV7-8 with TRBJ2-5; 12 bases match TRBD2. The receptor was isolated from a man aged 18-30 years with active or convalescent COVID-19. Material for sequencing was peripheral blood. This CDR3 is CASSFPGSSGGAETQYF. As DNA, the CDR3 is TGTGCCAGCAGCTTTCCGGGATCTAGCGGGGGGGCCGAGACCCAGTACTTC.